This T cell receptor (beta chain) was obtained from a study of control samples from healthy donors and cancer patients. The table came from immunoSEQ multiplex PCR; TCRdb's copy has only in-frame clones and leaves some out. The table records 250,000 to 300,000 clones, around 80% of them present only once. The clonotype comes from a woman aged 55-70 years with lung cancer. The sequenced sample was PBMCs.

The CDR3, as DNA: TGTGCCAGCTCACCAAGTACAACTAATGAAAAACTGTTTTTT. Its translation is CASSPSTTNEKLFF. This chain connects TRBV18 to TRBJ1-4; D unresolved. The length of the CDR3 is 14 residues. The V gene lost 2 bases and the J gene lost 0 bases, with 4 bases spanning the gap. CDR1 is KGHSH, CDR2 LQKENI, per germline.